These 14 T cell receptor beta chains were all obtained from the same sample, sequenced in a study of cytomegalovirus exposure and HLA in healthy donors. The PCR ran on 60 Vbeta and 13 Jbeta primers. Clones were sequenced by immunoSEQ multiplex PCR, and TCRdb holds only the in-frame ones, with some missing. The sample shows roughly 160,000 clones, approximately 88% of them seen only once. What was sequenced was PBMCs. All receptors derive from a boy younger than 10 in good health and CMV-seronegative.

The chain combines TRBV5-8 with TRBJ2-7; D possibly corresponds to TRBD2 (6 bases). The CDR3 length is 13 residues. Germline CDR1 reads SGHTS; CDR2 reads YDEGEE. V was pared by 4 bases and J by 3 bases, with 11 bases between. The DNA of the CDR3 is TGTGCCAGCAGCGGGAGGCCCCACTACGAGCAGTACTTC. This sequence encodes CASSGRPHYEQYF.

V and J are TRBV18 and TRBJ2-7, with TRBD2 matching 8 bases. Per germline, CDR1 KGHSH and CDR2 LQKENI. The ends lost 3 bases at V and 4 bases at J; junction bases unmatched: 8. The CDR3 loop spans 15 amino acids. The CDR3 nucleotides are TGTGCCAGCTCACCGGTTCTGGCGGGAGGTTACGAGCAGTACTTC. This translates into CASSPVLAGGYEQYF.

The chain links TRBV5-1 to TRBJ1-2; 12 bases align to TRBD1. The CDR3 extends over 18 amino acids. CDR1 and CDR2 from the germline V gene are SGHRS and YFSETQ. Losses at the gene ends were 6 bases for V and 4 bases for J; bases not matched to a gene: 16. CDR3 residues: CASNSGTGGLLDLYGYTF. As DNA, the CDR3 is TGCGCCAGCAACTCCGGGACAGGGGGCCTATTAGATCTCTATGGCTACACCTTC. Looking up the rest from reference TRBV5-1 and TRBJ1-2 gives the full variable domain: KAGVTQTPRYLIKTRGQQVTLSCSPISGHRSVSWYQQTPGQGLQFLFEYFSETQRNKGNFPGRFSGRQFSNSRSEMNVSTLELGDSALYLCASNSGTGGLLDLYGYTFGSGTRLTVV.

This chain connects TRBV7-6 to TRBJ2-1; no firm D call. Deletions cut 3 bases from V and 0 bases from J, with 9 bases between. This CDR3 has 15 amino acids. The germline V gene encodes CDR1 SGHVS and CDR2 FNYEAQ. In DNA, the CDR3 is TGTGCCAGCAGCTTTAAGCATAGCTCCTACAATGAGCAGTTCTTC. It codes for CASSFKHSSYNEQFF.

V is TRBV15 and J is TRBJ2-7, with 8 positions matching TRBD1. With V trimmed by 5 bases and J by 5 bases, 14 bases remained unmatched. The germline V gene has CDR1 LNHNV and CDR2 YYDKDF (reference sequence). The CDR3 extends over 16 amino acids. CDR3 DNA: TGTGCCACCAGCTGCCGTATTCAGACAGGGGCGGACGAGCAGTACGTC. This encodes CATSCRIQTGADEQYV.

The chain couples TRBV7-2 to TRBJ2-2; D might be TRBD1 (6 bases). The germline gives CDR1 SGHTA, CDR2 FQGNSA. The CDR3 sequence is 13 residues long. Trimming shortened V by 8 bases and J by 1 base, and 8 bases separated the two germline ends. CDR3 residues: CASGGENTGELFF. The CDR3 bases are TGTGCCAGCGGGGGCGAGAACACCGGGGAGCTGTTTTTT.

The genes are TRBV7-2 and TRBJ2-7; the match to TRBD2 covers 10 bases. The germline CDR1 and CDR2 sequences are SGHTA and FQGNSA. This CDR3 is 13 amino acids long. The V and J ends lost 5 bases and 3 bases, in that order; junction bases with no gene match: 1. This chain's CDR3 is CASSRTSGYEQYF. CDR3 sequence (DNA): TGTGCCAGCAGCCGGACTAGCGGCTACGAGCAGTACTTC.

The V call is TRBV5-8, the J call TRBJ2-5; TRBD2 matches 7 bases. The CDR3 is 13 amino acids. The V segment lost 6 bases and the J segment 11 bases; nucleotides outside the gene matches: 13. CDR1 and CDR2 (germline): SGHTS, YDEGEE. CDR3 nucleotide sequence: TGTGCCAGCACCGGGGCGGGGGTGTTTGAGCAGTACTTC. As protein: CASTGAGVFEQYF. The full variable domain, completed using reference TRBV5-8 and TRBJ2-5, is EAGVTQSPTHLIKTRGQQATLRCSPISGHTSVYWYQQALGLGLQFLLWYDEGEERNRGNFPPRFSGRQFPNYSSELNVNALELEDSALYLCASTGAGVFEQYFGPGTRLLVL.

This chain joins TRBV6-1 and TRBJ2-1; 10 bases are shared with TRBD1. Germline trimming cut 3 bases from V and 8 bases from J; bases unmatched to any gene: 4. CDR1 and CDR2 from the germline V gene are MNHNS and SASEGT. The CDR3 spans 14 residues. DNA of the CDR3: TGTGCCAGCAGTGACCGGGACAGGGGTTATGAGCAGTTCTTC. Its protein product is CASSDRDRGYEQFF.

V and J are TRBV19 and TRBJ1-6; 7 bases match TRBD1. The CDR3 loop spans 14 amino acids. After removal of 6 bases from V and 9 bases from J, the junction contained 8 bases not matched to a gene. Germline V gene lookup returns CDR1 LNHDA and CDR2 SQIVND (reference sequence). CDR3 nucleotides: TGTGCCAGTAGCCGGACAGGTCTTCCTTCACCCCTCCACTTT. Its protein is CASSRTGLPSPLHF.

This clone occurred once. V usage is TRBV13 and J usage is TRBJ2-1; D ambiguous. This CDR3 contains 16 residues. CDR1 is PRHDT, CDR2 FYEKMQ, per germline (reference sequence). V gave up 5 bases and J gave up 5 bases, with 19 bases separating them. As DNA, the CDR3 is TGTGCCAGCAGCGTAAGACTTTCCCCTCCTAACAATGAGCAGTTCTTC. It encodes CASSVRLSPPNNEQFF.

The rearrangement uses TRBV5-4 and TRBJ2-5, with D possibly matching TRBD2 (5 bases). This CDR3 has 15 amino acids. V was clipped by 5 bases and J by 7 bases, with 21 bases between them. The germline V gene encodes CDR1 SGHNT and CDR2 YYREEE (reference sequence). DNA of the CDR3: TGTGCCAGCAGTCTACCCGGGGATATTCTCGGGACCCAGTACTTC. Encoded protein: CASSLPGDILGTQYF.

This chain uses TRBV5-1 with TRBJ2-3, with TRBD1 identical over 7 bases. CDR1 and CDR2 (germline): SGHRS, YFSETQ. The trim removed 4 bases at V and 2 bases at J, leaving 13 bases unmatched. This CDR3 has 17 residues. The CDR3 bases are TGCGCCAGCAGCGCCCAGCCGACAGGGTTAAACACAGATACGCAGTATTTT. It translates to CASSAQPTGLNTDTQYF. The full variable domain, completed using reference TRBV5-1 and TRBJ2-3, is KAGVTQTPRYLIKTRGQQVTLSCSPISGHRSVSWYQQTPGQGLQFLFEYFSETQRNKGNFPGRFSGRQFSNSRSEMNVSTLELGDSALYLCASSAQPTGLNTDTQYFGPGTRLTVL.

This sequence joins TRBV25-1 and TRBJ2-2; weak D call: TRBD1 (5 bases). This CDR3 comprises 16 residues. The V end lost 0 bases, the J end lost 2 bases, and 10 bases lay between the germline ends. Germline V gene data show CDR1 as MGHDK and CDR2 as SYGVNS. The DNA for the CDR3 is TGTGCCAGCAGTGAATATGGGCAGGGAAACACCGGGGAGCTGTTTTTT. This gives the protein CASSEYGQGNTGELFF.